Each of the 10 T cell receptor beta chains below was sequenced from the same sample in a study of blood T cells in healthy people across ages. It was with a sample-barcoded 5' primer and a J-beta primer mix that a second PCR of about 7 to 12 cycles was run. TCRdb reanalysed the 5' RACE reads using MiXCR and keeps one entry per CDR3 protein. Among about 1.5 million distinct CDR3 sequences listed, 40% to 45% were seen once. Sequences were obtained from blood. Receptors originate from a young woman in good health.

The chain is built from TRBV6-5 and TRBJ1-5; TRBD1 is a possible D gene (6 bases). The CDR3 length is 16 residues. The germline V and J ends were trimmed by 5 bases and 4 bases, with 18 bases remaining between them. Germline CDR1 is MNHEY and CDR2 is SVGAGI. CDR3 coding DNA: TGTGCCAGCAGTCCCTCAGGGGTCTTCGGTAATCAGCCCCAGCATTTT. It translates to CASSPSGVFGNQPQHF.

The chain employs TRBV7-9 and TRBJ1-3, with 7 bases aligning to TRBD1. With 4 bases clipped from V and 0 bases from J, the junction kept 3 bases outside the gene matches. Germline-derived CDR1 and CDR2 are SEHNR and FQNEAQ (reference sequence). The CDR3 is 15 amino acids. CDR3 residues: CASSSGTDSGNTIYF. The CDR3 DNA reads as TGTGCCAGCAGCTCCGGGACAGACTCTGGAAACACCATATATTTT. The full variable domain, completed using reference TRBV7-9 and TRBJ1-3, is DTGVSQNPRHKITKRGQNVTFRCDPISEHNRLYWYRQTLGQGPEFLTYFQNEAQLEKSRLLSDRFSAERPKGSFSTLEIQRTEQGDSAMYLCASSSGTDSGNTIYFGEGSWLTVV.

The genes are TRBV3-1 and TRBJ2-1; weak D call: TRBD2 (6 bases). The CDR3 covers 13 residues. Per germline, CDR1 LGHDT and CDR2 YNNKEL (reference sequence). With 0 bases removed from V and 10 bases from J, the gap between germline ends came to 10 bases. CDR3 sequence: CASSQELAKEQFF. The CDR3 bases are TGTGCCAGCAGCCAAGAACTAGCAAAGGAGCAGTTCTTC.

This clonotype was detected only a few times. The chain recombines TRBV29-1 with TRBJ2-1; D perhaps matches TRBD2 (5 bases). Trimming took off 3 bases at V and 0 bases at J, with 15 bases between the two ends. Per germline, CDR1 SQVTM and CDR2 ANQGSEA. This CDR3 is built from 16 residues. The CDR3 is CSVDSASRSSYNEQFF. The CDR3 DNA is TGCAGCGTTGATTCGGCTAGCAGGAGCTCCTACAATGAGCAGTTCTTC.

The chain links TRBV10-3 to TRBJ2-7; a possible D gene is TRBD1 (6 bases). V was cut by 10 bases and J by 6 bases, with 13 bases left in between. The CDR3 covers 11 residues. Per germline, CDR1 ENHRY and CDR2 SYGVKD. The CDR3, as DNA: TGTGCCACCCTACAGGGATCCGAGCAGTACTTC. Translating it yields CATLQGSEQYF.

The chain is built from TRBV29-1 and TRBJ1-1, with a tentative D call TRBD1 (5 bases). This CDR3 region has 13 residues. V lost 7 bases and J lost 3, with 15 bases in between. Germline assignment: CDR1 SQVTM and CDR2 ANQGSEA. CDR3 protein: CSAAGTDHTEAFF. DNA of the CDR3: TGCAGCGCTGCCGGGACGGACCACACTGAAGCTTTCTTT.

The chain combines TRBV4-3 with TRBJ2-5, with 8 bases aligning to TRBD2. With 2 bases clipped from V and 4 bases from J, the junction kept 12 bases outside the gene matches. This CDR3 comprises 17 residues. Looked up from germline, CDR1 is LGHNA and CDR2 is YSLEER. The CDR3 reads CASSQFMQASGSETQYF. CDR3 bases: TGCGCCAGCAGCCAATTTATGCAGGCTAGCGGGTCAGAGACCCAGTACTTC.

A remark on this clonotype: A read error may explain this, as a much larger clone is one base away. A read error is likely, as this CDR3 ends without the conserved phenylalanine or tryptophan. The V and J genes are TRBV14 and TRBJ1-1, with D hard to call. This CDR3 contains 14 residues. Germline CDR1 SGHDN, CDR2 FVKESK. The V and J ends lost 0 bases and 3 bases respectively, with 8 bases between them. The CDR3 sequence is CASSQDRVYTEAFS. The DNA of the CDR3 is TGTGCCAGCAGCCAAGACCGGGTTTACACTGAAGCTTTCTCT.

V and J are TRBV6-2 or TRBV6-3 and TRBJ2-4; 8 nucleotides align to TRBD2. The CDR3 extends over 18 amino acids. Germline CDR1 reads MNHEY; CDR2 reads SVGEGT. V shed 6 bases, J shed 3 bases, and the junction held 16 bases outside the gene matches. The CDR3 bases are TGTGCCAGCAGCCTCCGGGGTCAGCGGGGGACCCTCAAAAACATTCAGTACTTC. Translation: CASSLRGQRGTLKNIQYF.

This clonotype was detected a few times. The chain employs TRBV7-8 and TRBJ2-7; the D gene is possibly TRBD1 (6 bases). CDR3 length: 16 residues. Trimming took off 3 bases at V and 6 bases at J, with 21 bases between the two ends. Germline assignment: CDR1 SGHVS and CDR2 FQNEAQ. The CDR3 loop reads CASSFATGLSRGEQYF. CDR3 DNA: TGTGCCAGCAGCTTCGCGACAGGCCTTTCTAGAGGCGAGCAGTACTTC.